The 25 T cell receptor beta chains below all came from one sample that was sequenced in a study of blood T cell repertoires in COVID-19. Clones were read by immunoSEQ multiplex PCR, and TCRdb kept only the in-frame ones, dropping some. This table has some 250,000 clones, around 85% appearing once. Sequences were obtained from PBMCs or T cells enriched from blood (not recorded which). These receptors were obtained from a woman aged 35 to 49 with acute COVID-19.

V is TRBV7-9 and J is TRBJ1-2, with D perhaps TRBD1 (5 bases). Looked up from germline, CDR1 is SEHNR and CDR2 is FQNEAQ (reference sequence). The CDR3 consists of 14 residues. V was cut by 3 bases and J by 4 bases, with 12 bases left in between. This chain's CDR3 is CASSFETATYGYTF. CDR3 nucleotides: TGTGCCAGCAGCTTTGAGACAGCCACCTATGGCTACACCTTC.

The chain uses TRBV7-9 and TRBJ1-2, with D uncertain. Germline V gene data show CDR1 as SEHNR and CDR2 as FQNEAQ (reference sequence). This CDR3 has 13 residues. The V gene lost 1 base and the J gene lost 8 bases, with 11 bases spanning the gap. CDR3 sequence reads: CASSLVSRGGYTF. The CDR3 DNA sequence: TGTGCCAGCAGCTTAGTGAGCCGCGGGGGCTACACCTTC.

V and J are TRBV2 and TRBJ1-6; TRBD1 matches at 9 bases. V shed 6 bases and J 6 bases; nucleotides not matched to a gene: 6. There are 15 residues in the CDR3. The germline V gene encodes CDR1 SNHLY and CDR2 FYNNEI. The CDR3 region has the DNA TGTGCCAGCAGACCACAGGGGGCGCGTAATTCACCCCTCCACTTT. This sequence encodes CASRPQGARNSPLHF. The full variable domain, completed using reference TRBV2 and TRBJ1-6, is EPEVTQTPSHQVTQMGQEVILRCVPISNHLYFYWYRQILGQKVEFLVSFYNNEISEKSEIFDDQFSVERPDGSNFTLKIRSTKLEDSAMYFCASRPQGARNSPLHFGNGTRLTVT.

CDR3 coding DNA: TGTGCCAGCACCGCCGGAGGAAACATTCAGTACTTC. Translating it yields CASTAGGNIQYF. The chain is built from TRBV12-3 or TRBV12-4 and TRBJ2-4; a possible D gene is TRBD2 (5 bases). V was shortened by 7 bases and J by 6 bases, with 10 bases between the two germline ends. The CDR3 length is 12 residues.

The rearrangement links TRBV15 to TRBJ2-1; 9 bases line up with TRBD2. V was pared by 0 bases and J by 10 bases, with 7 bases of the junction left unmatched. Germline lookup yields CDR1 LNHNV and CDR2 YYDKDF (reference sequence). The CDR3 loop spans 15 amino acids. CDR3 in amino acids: CATSRELREGREQFF. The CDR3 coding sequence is TGTGCCACCAGCAGAGAGTTGCGGGAGGGACGGGAGCAGTTCTTC.

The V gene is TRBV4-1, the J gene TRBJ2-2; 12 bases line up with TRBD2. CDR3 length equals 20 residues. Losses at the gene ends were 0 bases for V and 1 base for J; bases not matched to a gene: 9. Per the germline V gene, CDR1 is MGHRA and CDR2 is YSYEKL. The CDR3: CASSQDPGLAGGRNTGELFF. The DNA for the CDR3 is TGCGCCAGCAGCCAAGATCCTGGGCTAGCGGGAGGGCGGAACACCGGGGAGCTGTTTTTT.

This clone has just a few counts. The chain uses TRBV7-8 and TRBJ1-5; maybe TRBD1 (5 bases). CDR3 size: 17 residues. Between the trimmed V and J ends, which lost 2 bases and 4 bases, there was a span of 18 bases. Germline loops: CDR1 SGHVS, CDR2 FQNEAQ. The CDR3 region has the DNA TGTGCCAGCAGCTTAAGGCCCCACGGGGGAGGTAATCAGCCCCAGCATTTT. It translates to CASSLRPHGGGNQPQHF. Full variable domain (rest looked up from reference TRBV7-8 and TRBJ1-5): GAGVSQSPRYKVAKRGQDVALRCDPISGHVSLFWYQQALGQGPEFLTYFQNEAQLDKSGLPSDRFFAERPEGSVSTLKIQRTQQEDSAVYLCASSLRPHGGGNQPQHFGDGTRLSIL.

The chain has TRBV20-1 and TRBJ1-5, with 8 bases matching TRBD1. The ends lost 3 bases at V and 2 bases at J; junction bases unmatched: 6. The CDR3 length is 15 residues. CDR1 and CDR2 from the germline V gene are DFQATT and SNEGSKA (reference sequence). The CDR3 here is CSASTLTGGNQPQHF. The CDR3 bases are TGCAGTGCTAGTACTCTGACAGGGGGCAATCAGCCCCAGCATTTT.

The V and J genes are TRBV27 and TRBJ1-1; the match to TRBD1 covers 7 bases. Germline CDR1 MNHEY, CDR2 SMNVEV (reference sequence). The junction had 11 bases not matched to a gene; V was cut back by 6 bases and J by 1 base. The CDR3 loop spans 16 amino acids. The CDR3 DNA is TGTGCCAGCAGGCCGCGACAGGGATTCGGGAACACTGAAGCTTTCTTT. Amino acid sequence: CASRPRQGFGNTEAFF.

The CDR3 loop reads CASSAQVGEQYF. DNA of the CDR3: TGTGCCAGCAGTGCCCAGGTCGGCGAGCAGTACTTC. V is TRBV2 and J is TRBJ2-7; D is ambiguous. The CDR3 sequence is 12 residues long. Germline CDR1 and CDR2: SNHLY and FYNNEI. The V and J ends lost 4 bases and 6 bases respectively, with 10 bases between them.

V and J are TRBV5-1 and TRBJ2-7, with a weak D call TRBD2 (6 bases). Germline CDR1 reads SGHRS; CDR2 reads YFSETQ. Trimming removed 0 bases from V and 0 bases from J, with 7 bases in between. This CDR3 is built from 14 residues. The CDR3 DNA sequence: TGCGCCAGCAGCTTGGTGGGGGGCTCCTACGAGCAGTACTTC. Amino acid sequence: CASSLVGGSYEQYF. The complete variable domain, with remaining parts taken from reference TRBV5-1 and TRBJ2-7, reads KAGVTQTPRYLIKTRGQQVTLSCSPISGHRSVSWYQQTPGQGLQFLFEYFSETQRNKGNFPGRFSGRQFSNSRSEMNVSTLELGDSALYLCASSLVGGSYEQYFGPGTRLTVT.

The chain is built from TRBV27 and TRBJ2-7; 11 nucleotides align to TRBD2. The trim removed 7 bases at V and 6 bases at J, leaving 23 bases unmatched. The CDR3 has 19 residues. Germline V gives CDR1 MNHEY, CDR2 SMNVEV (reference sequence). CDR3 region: CASNERWLAGGPPLVEQYF. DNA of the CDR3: TGTGCCAGCAACGAACGGTGGCTAGCGGGAGGCCCCCCCTTGGTCGAGCAGTACTTC.

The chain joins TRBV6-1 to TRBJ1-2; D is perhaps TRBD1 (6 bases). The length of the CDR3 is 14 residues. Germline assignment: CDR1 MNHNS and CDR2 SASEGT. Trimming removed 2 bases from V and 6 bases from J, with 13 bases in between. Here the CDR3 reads CASSERDIGNGYTF. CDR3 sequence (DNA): TGTGCCAGCAGTGAACGGGACATAGGAAATGGCTACACCTTC.

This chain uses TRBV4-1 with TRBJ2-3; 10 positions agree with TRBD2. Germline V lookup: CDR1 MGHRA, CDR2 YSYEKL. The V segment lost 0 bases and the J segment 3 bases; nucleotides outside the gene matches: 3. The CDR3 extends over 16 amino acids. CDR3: CASSQDTSGMTDTQYF. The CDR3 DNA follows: TGCGCCAGCAGCCAAGATACTAGCGGGATGACAGATACGCAGTATTTT.

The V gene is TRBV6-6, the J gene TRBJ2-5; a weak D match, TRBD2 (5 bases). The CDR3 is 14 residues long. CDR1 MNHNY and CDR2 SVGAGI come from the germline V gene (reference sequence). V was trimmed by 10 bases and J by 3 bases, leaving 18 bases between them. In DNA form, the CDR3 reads TGTGCCACTGTAGCGTCCCCCGGTAAAGAGACCCAGTACTTC. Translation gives CATVASPGKETQYF.

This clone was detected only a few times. The CDR3 protein is CASSSDRVQFF. The CDR3 bases are TGTGCCAGCAGCTCCGACAGGGTGCAGTTCTTC. The J gene is TRBJ2-1, the V gene TRBV7-6; TRBD1 agrees at 7 bases. Looked up from germline, CDR1 is SGHVS and CDR2 is FNYEAQ. Losses at the gene ends were 4 bases for V and 12 bases for J; bases not matched to a gene: 3. The CDR3 is 11 amino acids.

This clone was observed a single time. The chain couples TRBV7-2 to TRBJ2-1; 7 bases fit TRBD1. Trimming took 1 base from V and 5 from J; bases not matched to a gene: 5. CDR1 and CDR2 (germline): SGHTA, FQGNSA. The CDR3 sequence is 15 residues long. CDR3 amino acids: CASSLGQGLHNEQFF. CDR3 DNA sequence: TGTGCCAGCAGCTTAGGACAGGGTCTTCACAATGAGCAGTTCTTC. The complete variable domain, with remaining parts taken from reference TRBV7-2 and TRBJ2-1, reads GAGVSQSPSNKVTEKGKDVELRCDPISGHTALYWYRQSLGQGLEFLIYFQGNSAPDKSGLPSDRFSAERTGGSVSTLTIQRTQQEDSAVYLCASSLGQGLHNEQFFGPGTRLTVL.

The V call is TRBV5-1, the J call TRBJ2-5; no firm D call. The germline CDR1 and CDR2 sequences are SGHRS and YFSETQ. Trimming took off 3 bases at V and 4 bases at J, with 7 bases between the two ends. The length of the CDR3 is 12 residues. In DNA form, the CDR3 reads TGCGCCAGCAGCTGGGCTGCAGAGACCCAGTACTTC. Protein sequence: CASSWAAETQYF.

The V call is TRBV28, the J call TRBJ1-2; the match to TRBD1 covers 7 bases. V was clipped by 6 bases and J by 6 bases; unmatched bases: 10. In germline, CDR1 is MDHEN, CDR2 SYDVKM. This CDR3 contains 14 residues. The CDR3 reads CASSYTGGQNGYTF. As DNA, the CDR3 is TGTGCCAGCAGCTACACCGGGGGACAGAATGGCTACACCTTC.

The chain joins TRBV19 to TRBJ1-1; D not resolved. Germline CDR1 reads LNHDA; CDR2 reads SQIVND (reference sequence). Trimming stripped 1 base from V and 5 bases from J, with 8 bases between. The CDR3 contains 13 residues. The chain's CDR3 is CASSIGPSTEAFF. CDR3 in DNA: TGTGCCAGTAGTATAGGGCCATCGACTGAAGCTTTCTTT. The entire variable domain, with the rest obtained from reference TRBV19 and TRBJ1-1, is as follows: DGGITQSPKYLFRKEGQNVTLSCEQNLNHDAMYWYRQDPGQGLRLIYYSQIVNDFQKGDIAEGYSVSREKKESFPLTVTSAQKNPTAFYLCASSIGPSTEAFFGQGTRLTVV.

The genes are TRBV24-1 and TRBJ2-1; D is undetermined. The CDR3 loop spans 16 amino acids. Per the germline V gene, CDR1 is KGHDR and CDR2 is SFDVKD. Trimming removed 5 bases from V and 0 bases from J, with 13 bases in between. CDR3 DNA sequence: TGTGCCACCAGTGGCTCGCAGGATAGCTCCTACAATGAGCAGTTCTTC. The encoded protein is CATSGSQDSSYNEQFF.

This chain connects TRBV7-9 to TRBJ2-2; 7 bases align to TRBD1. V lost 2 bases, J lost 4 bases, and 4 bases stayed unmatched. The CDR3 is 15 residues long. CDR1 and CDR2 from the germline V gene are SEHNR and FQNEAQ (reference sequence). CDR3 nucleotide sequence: TGTGCCAGCAGCTTACCGGGACAGAGCACCGGGGAGCTGTTTTTT. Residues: CASSLPGQSTGELFF. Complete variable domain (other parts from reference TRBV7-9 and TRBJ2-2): DTGVSQNPRHKITKRGQNVTFRCDPISEHNRLYWYRQTLGQGPEFLTYFQNEAQLEKSRLLSDRFSAERPKGSFSTLEIQRTEQGDSAMYLCASSLPGQSTGELFFGEGSRLTVL.

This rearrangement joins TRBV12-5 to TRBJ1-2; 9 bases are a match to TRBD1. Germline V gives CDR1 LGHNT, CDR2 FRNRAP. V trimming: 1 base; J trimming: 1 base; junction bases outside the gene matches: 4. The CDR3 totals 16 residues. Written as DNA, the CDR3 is TGTGCTAGTGGTTTGGGCCGGGGACAGGGTAACTATGGCTACACCTTC. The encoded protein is CASGLGRGQGNYGYTF.

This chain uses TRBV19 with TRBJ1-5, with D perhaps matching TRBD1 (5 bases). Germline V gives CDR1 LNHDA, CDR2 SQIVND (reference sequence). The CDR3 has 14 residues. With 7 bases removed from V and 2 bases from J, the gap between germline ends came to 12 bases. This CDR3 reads CASNLQGGNQPQHF. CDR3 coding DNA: TGTGCCAGTAACCTACAAGGGGGCAATCAGCCCCAGCATTTT.

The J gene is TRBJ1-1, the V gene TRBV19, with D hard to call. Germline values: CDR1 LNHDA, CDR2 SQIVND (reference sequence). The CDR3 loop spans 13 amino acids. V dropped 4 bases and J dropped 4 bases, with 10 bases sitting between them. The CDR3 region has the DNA TGTGCCAGTAGTAAGACACCCGGCACTGAAGCTTTCTTT. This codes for CASSKTPGTEAFF.